The next 23 T cell receptor beta chains were all read from a single sample in a study of T cell responses to AZD1222 COVID-19 vaccine. The table came from immunoSEQ multiplex PCR; TCRdb's copy has only in-frame clones and leaves some out. The sample records about 120,000 clones, 75% to 95% being singletons. The sequencing here drew on peripheral blood, taken on day 0 of AZD1222 vaccination. These receptor sequences come from an adult in good health.

This chain uses TRBV13 with TRBJ1-1; D not certain. The CDR3 totals 13 residues. The germline V gene encodes CDR1 PRHDT and CDR2 FYEKMQ (reference sequence). Trimming took off 3 bases at V and 6 bases at J, with 11 bases between the two ends. Here the CDR3 DNA reads TGTGCCAGCAGCTTTGCCATTGCTCCTGAAGCTTTCTTT. Its translation is CASSFAIAPEAFF.

This sequence joins TRBV2 and TRBJ1-1; TRBD1 might be the D (5 bases). Trimming removed 4 bases from V and 5 bases from J, with 5 bases in between. CDR1 is SNHLY and CDR2 is FYNNEI in the germline V gene. This CDR3 has 11 amino acids. CDR3 sequence reads: CASSGGTEAFF. As DNA, the CDR3 is TGTGCCAGCAGTGGGGGGACTGAAGCTTTCTTT.

V gene TRBV11-2 combines with J gene TRBJ2-7, with 8 bases lining up with TRBD1. This CDR3 comprises 12 residues. The junction had 3 bases not matched to a gene; V was cut back by 5 bases and J by 6 bases. The V gene's germline CDR1 is SGHAT and CDR2 FQNNGV. CDR3 residues: CASSQDRGEQYF. The CDR3, as DNA: TGTGCCAGCAGCCAAGACAGGGGCGAGCAGTACTTC.

The rearrangement links TRBV19 to TRBJ1-1; D is undetermined. The germline CDR1 and CDR2 sequences are LNHDA and SQIVND (reference sequence). CDR3 size: 12 residues. Trimming took 3 bases from V and 7 from J, leaving 9 bases between them. The DNA for the CDR3 is TGTGCCAGTAGTATCCTGGGCGGTGAAGCTTTCTTT. Its protein is CASSILGGEAFF.

J is TRBJ2-2 and V is TRBV9; 11 nucleotides align to TRBD1. Looked up from germline, CDR1 is SGDLS and CDR2 is YYNGEE. The V and J ends lost 4 bases and 4 bases, in that order; junction bases with no gene match: 6. The CDR3 is made up of 16 amino acids. Here the CDR3 reads CASSPPGQGGTGELFF. The CDR3 nucleotides are TGTGCCAGCAGCCCACCGGGACAGGGGGGCACCGGGGAGCTGTTTTTT.

J is TRBJ1-1 and V is TRBV10-3; 8 nucleotides line up with TRBD1. Trimming cost V 2 bases and J 11 bases; bases outside gene matches: 7. The CDR3 sequence is 13 residues long. Germline V gene sequence: CDR1 ENHRY, CDR2 SYGVKD. The CDR3 loop reads CAISEGQGARAFF. The CDR3 DNA follows: TGTGCCATCAGTGAGGGGCAGGGGGCGCGTGCTTTCTTT.

The chain carries TRBV6-5 and TRBJ2-5; either TRBD1 or TRBD2 may fit D (5 bases each). Trimming cost V 5 bases and J 2 bases, with 15 bases left between them. This CDR3 has 15 amino acids. Germline V gene sequence: CDR1 MNHEY, CDR2 SVGAGI. Here the CDR3 reads CASSPGPSRQETQYF. In DNA form, the CDR3 reads TGTGCCAGCAGTCCGGGACCCTCGAGGCAAGAGACCCAGTACTTC.

The chain is built from TRBV7-8 and TRBJ1-2, with D unclear. Germline CDR1 is SGHVS and CDR2 is FQNEAQ. This CDR3 is 14 amino acids long. Between the trimmed V and J ends, which lost 1 base and 7 bases, there was a span of 13 bases. This chain's CDR3 is CASSLGRRPGGYTF. In nucleotides, the CDR3 is TGTGCCAGCAGCTTAGGACGGCGGCCGGGTGGCTACACCTTC.

The chain links TRBV11-2 to TRBJ2-3, with 11 bases that match TRBD2. V was pared by 1 base and J by 2 bases, with 5 bases of the junction left unmatched. Germline assignment: CDR1 SGHAT and CDR2 FQNNGV. This CDR3 comprises 17 residues. This chain's CDR3 is CASSLGGLAVNTDTQYF. CDR3 sequence (DNA): TGTGCCAGCAGCTTAGGGGGACTAGCGGTTAACACAGATACGCAGTATTTT.

The chain couples TRBV5-1 to TRBJ2-3; TRBD2 might be the D (5 bases). CDR1 SGHRS and CDR2 YFSETQ come from the germline V gene. The CDR3 contains 14 residues. V lost 1 base to trimming and J lost 0 bases, with 6 bases between them. This CDR3 reads CASSLTGSTDTQYF. In DNA, the CDR3 is TGCGCCAGCAGCTTGACGGGAAGCACAGATACGCAGTATTTT.

This chain joins TRBV18 and TRBJ1-6; perhaps TRBD1 as D (5 bases). The V gene's germline CDR1 is KGHSH and CDR2 LQKENI. The CDR3 is 14 amino acids. V gave up 5 bases and J gave up 7 bases, with 12 bases separating them. CDR3 bases: TGTGCCAGCTCATCGGGACTCACCAATTCACCCCTCCACTTT. Translated, it gives CASSSGLTNSPLHF.

J is TRBJ1-4 and V is TRBV6-6; possible D gene TRBD1, 6 bases. The CDR3 spans 16 residues. The V end lost 5 bases, the J end lost 7 bases, and 20 bases lay between the germline ends. CDR1 MNHNY and CDR2 SVGAGI come from the germline V gene (reference sequence). The CDR3, as DNA: TGTGCCAGCAGTCGACCCCCCACAGGGAGGGGTGAAAAACTGTTTTTT. Protein product: CASSRPPTGRGEKLFF.

The rearrangement uses TRBV21-1 and TRBJ1-2. TRBV21-1 is assigned pseudogene status. The CDR3 has 11 amino acids. CDR3 residues: CASIGNYGYTF. The CDR3 coding sequence is TGTGCCAGCATTGGAAACTATGGCTACACCTTC.

This chain connects TRBV4-1 to TRBJ2-7; the D is unclear. The CDR3 covers 12 residues. Germline CDR1 MGHRA, CDR2 YSYEKL. Trimming removed 0 bases at V and 9 bases at J, with 9 bases between. The CDR3 sequence: CASSQEFGPQYF. CDR3 bases: TGCGCCAGCAGCCAAGAGTTCGGACCGCAGTACTTC.

V is TRBV7-9 and J is TRBJ1-6, with D possibly being TRBD1 (5 bases). The germline gives CDR1 SEHNR, CDR2 FQNEAQ (reference sequence). The CDR3 length is 15 residues. V was cut by 5 bases and J by 5 bases, with 13 bases left in between. The CDR3 bases are TGTGCCAGCAGCATCTACATGGGGGATAATTCACCCCTCCACTTT. Its translation is CASSIYMGDNSPLHF.

The chain joins TRBV18 to TRBJ2-7; 7 bases fit TRBD1. The CDR3 has 13 amino acids. With V trimmed by 4 bases and J by 6 bases, 6 bases remained unmatched. The germline V gene has CDR1 KGHSH and CDR2 LQKENI. The CDR3 protein is CASSLDRAGEQYF. The CDR3 DNA follows: TGTGCCAGCTCACTTGACAGGGCAGGCGAGCAGTACTTC.

The chain carries TRBV2 and TRBJ2-1, with D uncertain. Looked up from germline, CDR1 is SNHLY and CDR2 is FYNNEI. V was clipped by 5 bases and J by 4 bases, with 18 bases between them. CDR3 size: 16 residues. The CDR3 nucleotides are TGTGCCAGCAGTCCCCCGGCCTCATCATTTTACAATGAGCAGTTCTTC. This codes for CASSPPASSFYNEQFF.

In this sample, this clone turned up a few times. The rearrangement links TRBV25-1 to TRBJ2-2; D is perhaps TRBD1 or TRBD2 (5 bases each). Per germline, CDR1 MGHDK and CDR2 SYGVNS. With 3 bases removed from V and 5 bases from J, the gap between germline ends came to 10 bases. This CDR3 comprises 14 residues. The CDR3: CASSDGTSTGELFF. Here the CDR3 DNA reads TGTGCCAGCAGTGACGGGACCTCAACCGGGGAGCTGTTTTTT. The whole variable domain, remainder taken from reference TRBV25-1 and TRBJ2-2, is EADIYQTPRYLVIGTGKKITLECSQTMGHDKMYWYQQDPGMELHLIHYSYGVNSTEKGDLSSESTVSRIRTEHFPLTLESARPSHTSQYLCASSDGTSTGELFFGEGSRLTVL.

The rearrangement links TRBV11-2 to TRBJ1-4; weak D call: TRBD1 (5 bases). This CDR3 spans 14 amino acids. V lost 3 bases and J lost 4, with 9 bases in between. Germline CDR1 SGHAT, CDR2 FQNNGV. Here the CDR3 reads CASSFSGFNEKLFF. CDR3 nucleotide sequence: TGTGCCAGCAGCTTTTCAGGGTTTAATGAAAAACTGTTTTTT.

J is TRBJ2-3 and V is TRBV19; tentatively, D is TRBD1 or TRBD2 (6 bases each). Germline V gives CDR1 LNHDA, CDR2 SQIVND (reference sequence). Trimming removed 7 bases at V and 3 bases at J, with 20 bases between. The CDR3 spans 16 residues. In nucleotides, the CDR3 is TGTGCCAGTAACTACGGTTATACAGGGACTACAGATACGCAGTATTTT. Amino acids: CASNYGYTGTTDTQYF.

This clone is deemed medium-sized. The V and J genes are TRBV6-1 and TRBJ2-7; 9 bases line up with TRBD2. CDR1 MNHNS and CDR2 SASEGT come from the germline V gene. The junction had 8 bases not matched to a gene; V was cut back by 1 base and J by 7 bases. The CDR3 loop spans 15 amino acids. CDR3 sequence (DNA): TGTGCCAGCAGTGAAGGAGGTAGCGGGAGCTGGGAGCAGTACTTC. It codes for CASSEGGSGSWEQYF.

The V gene is TRBV18, the J gene TRBJ2-1; TRBD1 might be the D (5 bases). Per the germline V gene, CDR1 is KGHSH and CDR2 is LQKENI. V shed 2 bases and J shed 0 bases, with 11 bases lying between them. This CDR3 comprises 16 residues. The CDR3: CASSPVRQSSYNEQFF. The DNA for the CDR3 is TGTGCCAGCTCACCAGTCCGACAGAGCTCCTACAATGAGCAGTTCTTC.

This clone occurred once. This sequence joins TRBV5-1 and TRBJ1-5; D remains unclear. CDR3 length: 14 amino acids. In germline, CDR1 is SGHRS, CDR2 YFSETQ. Trimming cost V 0 bases and J 4 bases, with 8 bases left between them. The CDR3 nucleotides are TGCGCCAGCAGCTTGGGGGTGGGTAATCAGCCCCAGCATTTT. It encodes CASSLGVGNQPQHF.